The 5 T cell receptor beta chains given below trace back to one sample, sequenced in a study of early T cells in non-severe SARS-CoV-2 infection. A single record per CDR3 protein comes from TCRdb applying MiXCR to the 5' RACE reads. The sample carries some 62,000 distinct CDR3 sequences, roughly a tenth recorded once. The sequenced material came from whole blood. The receptors were sampled from an adult who was a healthcare worker with PCR-confirmed SARS-CoV-2 infection or an uninfected control (not recorded which).

This clonotype appeared many times. This chain uses TRBV11-2 with TRBJ2-3; weak D call: TRBD2 (5 bases). The CDR3 runs to 15 residues. The V end was cut by 5 bases, the J end by 6 bases, with 18 bases between. Germline-derived CDR1 and CDR2 are SGHAT and FQNNGV. The CDR3 nucleotides are TGTGCCAGCAGCCCGCGGAGCAACACGGGGGATACGCAGTATTTT. It is translated as CASSPRSNTGDTQYF.

This clonotype was counted a few times. The chain carries TRBV11-2 and TRBJ2-4, with D hard to call. Per the germline V gene, CDR1 is SGHAT and CDR2 is FQNNGV. The ends were cut back, 4 bases at V and 5 bases at J, with 6 bases in the middle. The CDR3 extends over 12 amino acids. The CDR3 is CASSSEENIQYF. The CDR3 nucleotides read TGTGCCAGCAGCTCCGAGGAAAACATTCAGTACTTC.

This clonotype occurred a few times. V and J are TRBV5-1 and TRBJ2-1; 7 bases line up with TRBD1. The CDR3 has 14 amino acids. The V and J ends lost 3 bases and 8 bases, in that order; junction bases with no gene match: 8. From germline, CDR1 is SGHRS and CDR2 YFSETQ. In nucleotides, the CDR3 is TGCGCCAGCAGCTCCGGGACAGATTCCGATGAGCAGTTCTTC. Amino acids: CASSSGTDSDEQFF.

The chain has TRBV10-3 and TRBJ2-1; 9 positions agree with TRBD2. V lost 5 bases and J lost 5; bases outside the gene matches: 4. The germline V gene encodes CDR1 ENHRY and CDR2 SYGVKD. This CDR3 contains 14 residues. The CDR3 is CAISRLADDNEQFF. In DNA, the CDR3 is TGTGCCATCAGTCGACTAGCGGACGACAATGAGCAGTTCTTC.

The chain joins TRBV7-2 to TRBJ2-5, with D maybe TRBD1 (5 bases). Germline CDR1 and CDR2: SGHTA and FQGNSA. The CDR3 sequence is 14 residues long. Trimming shortened V by 2 bases and J by 6 bases, and 13 bases separated the two germline ends. This chain's CDR3 is CASSLRGQDKTQYF. The CDR3, as DNA: TGTGCCAGCAGCTTAAGGGGCCAGGATAAGACCCAGTACTTC.